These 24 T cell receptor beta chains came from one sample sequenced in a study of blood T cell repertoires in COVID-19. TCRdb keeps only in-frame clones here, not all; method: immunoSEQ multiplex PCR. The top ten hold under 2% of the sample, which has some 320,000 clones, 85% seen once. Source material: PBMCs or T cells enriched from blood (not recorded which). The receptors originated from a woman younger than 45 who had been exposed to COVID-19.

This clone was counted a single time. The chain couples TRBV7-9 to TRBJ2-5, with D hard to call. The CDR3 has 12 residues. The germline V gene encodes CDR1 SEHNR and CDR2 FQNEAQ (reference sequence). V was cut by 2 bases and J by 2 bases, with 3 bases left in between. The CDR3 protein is CASSLRQETQYF. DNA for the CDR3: TGTGCCAGCAGCTTACGTCAAGAGACCCAGTACTTC.

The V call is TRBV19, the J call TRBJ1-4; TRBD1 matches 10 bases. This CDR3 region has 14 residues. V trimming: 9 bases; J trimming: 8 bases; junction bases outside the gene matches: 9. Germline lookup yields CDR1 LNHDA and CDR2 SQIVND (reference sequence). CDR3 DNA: TGTGCCAGAGGGACAGGGGATCGAGACGAAAAACTGTTTTTT. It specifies CARGTGDRDEKLFF.

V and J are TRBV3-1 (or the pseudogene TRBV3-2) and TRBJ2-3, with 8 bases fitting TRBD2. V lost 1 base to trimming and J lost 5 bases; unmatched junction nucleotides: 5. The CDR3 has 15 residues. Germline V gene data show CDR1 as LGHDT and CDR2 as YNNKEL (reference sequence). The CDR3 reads CASSQGGLGQDTQYF. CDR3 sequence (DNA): TGTGCCAGCAGCCAAGGGGGACTAGGGCAAGATACGCAGTATTTT.

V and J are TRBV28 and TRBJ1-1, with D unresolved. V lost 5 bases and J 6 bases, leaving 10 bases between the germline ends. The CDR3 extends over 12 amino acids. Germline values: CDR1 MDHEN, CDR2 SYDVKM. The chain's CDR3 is CASSEQEAEAFF. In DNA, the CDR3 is TGTGCCAGCAGTGAGCAGGAAGCTGAAGCTTTCTTT.

The CDR3 spells CASGLASGGRSYNEQFF. CDR3 bases: TGTGCTAGTGGTTTGGCGTCGGGGGGGAGGTCCTACAATGAGCAGTTCTTC. The V gene is TRBV12-5, the J gene TRBJ2-1; 8 bases match TRBD2. Germline lookup yields CDR1 LGHNT and CDR2 FRNRAP. The CDR3 sequence is 17 residues long. The V and J ends lost 1 base and 1 base, in that order; junction bases with no gene match: 6.

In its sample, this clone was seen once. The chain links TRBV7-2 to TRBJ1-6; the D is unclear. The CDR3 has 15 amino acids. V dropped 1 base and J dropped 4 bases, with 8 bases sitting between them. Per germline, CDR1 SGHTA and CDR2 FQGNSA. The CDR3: CASSLVQQYNSPLHF. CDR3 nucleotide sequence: TGTGCCAGCAGCTTAGTCCAACAGTATAATTCACCCCTCCACTTT. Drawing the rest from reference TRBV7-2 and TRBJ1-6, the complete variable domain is GAGVSQSPSNKVTEKGKDVELRCDPISGHTALYWYRQSLGQGLEFLIYFQGNSAPDKSGLPSDRFSAERTGGSVSTLTIQRTQQEDSAVYLCASSLVQQYNSPLHFGNGTRLTVT.

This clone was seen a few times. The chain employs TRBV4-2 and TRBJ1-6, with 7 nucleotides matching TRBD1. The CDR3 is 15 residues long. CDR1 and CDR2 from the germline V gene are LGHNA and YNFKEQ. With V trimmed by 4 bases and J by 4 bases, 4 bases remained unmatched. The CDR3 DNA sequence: TGTGCCAGCAGCCTGCAGGGGGAATATAATTCACCCCTCCACTTT. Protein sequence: CASSLQGEYNSPLHF.

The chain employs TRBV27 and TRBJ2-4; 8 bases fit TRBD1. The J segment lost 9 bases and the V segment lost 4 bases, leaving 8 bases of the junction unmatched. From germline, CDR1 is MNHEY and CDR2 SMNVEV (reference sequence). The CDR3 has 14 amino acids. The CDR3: CASSYDRGSGIQYF. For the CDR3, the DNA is TGTGCCAGCAGTTACGACAGGGGTTCAGGCATTCAGTACTTC.

CDR3 nucleotides: TGTGCCGGTGCTGGGACTAGCGGGATACCCTACGAGCAGTACTTC. Protein product: CAGAGTSGIPYEQYF. The chain joins TRBV2 to TRBJ2-7, with TRBD2 identical over 13 bases. Trimming removed 11 bases from V and 2 bases from J; junction bases left unmatched: 9. This CDR3 region has 15 residues. Germline V CDR1 and CDR2: SNHLY, FYNNEI. Based on the CDR3 plus reference TRBV2 and TRBJ2-7, the full variable domain is EPEVTQTPSHQVTQMGQEVILRCVPISNHLYFYWYRQILGQKVEFLVSFYNNEISEKSEIFDDQFSVERPDGSNFTLKIRSTKLEDSAMYFCAGAGTSGIPYEQYFGPGTRLTVT.

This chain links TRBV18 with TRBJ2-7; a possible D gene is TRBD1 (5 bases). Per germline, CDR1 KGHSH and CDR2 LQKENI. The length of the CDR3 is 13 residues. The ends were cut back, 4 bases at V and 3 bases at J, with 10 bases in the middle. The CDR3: CASSLQTGYEQYF. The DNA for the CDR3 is TGTGCCAGCTCACTGCAAACAGGCTACGAGCAGTACTTC.

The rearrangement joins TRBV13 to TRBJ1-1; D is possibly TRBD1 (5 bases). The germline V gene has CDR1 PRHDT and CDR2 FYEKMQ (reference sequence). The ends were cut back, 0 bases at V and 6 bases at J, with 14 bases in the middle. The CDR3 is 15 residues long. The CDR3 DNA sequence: TGTGCCAGCAGCTTAGGCACGGGGGAAGGATCTGAAGCTTTCTTT. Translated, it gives CASSLGTGEGSEAFF.

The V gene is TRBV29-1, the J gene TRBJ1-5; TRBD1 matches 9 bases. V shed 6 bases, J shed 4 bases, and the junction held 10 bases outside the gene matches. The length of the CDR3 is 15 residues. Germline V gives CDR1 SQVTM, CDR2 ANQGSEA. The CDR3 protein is CSVATGTGQNQPQHF. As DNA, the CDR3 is TGCAGCGTGGCCACCGGGACAGGGCAAAATCAGCCCCAGCATTTT.

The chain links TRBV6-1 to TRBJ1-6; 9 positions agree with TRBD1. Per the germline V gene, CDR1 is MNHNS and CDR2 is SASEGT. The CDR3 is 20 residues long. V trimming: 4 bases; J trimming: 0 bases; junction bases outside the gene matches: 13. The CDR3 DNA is TGTGCCAGCAGTGTTATGTTGGACAGGGGAACTTTCTCCTATAATTCACCCCTCCACTTT. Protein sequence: CASSVMLDRGTFSYNSPLHF.

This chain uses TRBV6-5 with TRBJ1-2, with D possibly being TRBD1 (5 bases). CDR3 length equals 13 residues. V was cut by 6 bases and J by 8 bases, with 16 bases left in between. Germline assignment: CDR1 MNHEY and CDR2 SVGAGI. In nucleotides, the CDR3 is TGTGCCAGCAGCCAAGGGGCAGGTCTGGGCTACACCTTC. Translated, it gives CASSQGAGLGYTF.

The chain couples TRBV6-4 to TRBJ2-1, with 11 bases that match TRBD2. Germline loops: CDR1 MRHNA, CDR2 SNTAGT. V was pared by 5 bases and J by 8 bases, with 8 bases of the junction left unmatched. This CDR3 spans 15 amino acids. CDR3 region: CASSTELAGVHEQFF. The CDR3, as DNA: TGTGCCAGCAGTACCGAACTAGCGGGGGTGCATGAGCAGTTCTTC.

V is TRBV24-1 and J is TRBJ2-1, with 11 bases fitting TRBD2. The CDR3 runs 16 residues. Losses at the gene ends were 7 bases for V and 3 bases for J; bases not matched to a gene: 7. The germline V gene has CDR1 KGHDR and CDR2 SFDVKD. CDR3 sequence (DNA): TGTGCCACCAGCAGAGGGACTAGCGGAAACTACAATGAGCAGTTCTTC. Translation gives CATSRGTSGNYNEQFF.

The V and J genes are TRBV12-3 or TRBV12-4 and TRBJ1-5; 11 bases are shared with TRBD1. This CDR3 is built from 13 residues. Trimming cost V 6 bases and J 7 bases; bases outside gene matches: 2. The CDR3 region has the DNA TGTGCCAGCAGAAGGACAGGGGGCCAGCCCCAGCATTTT. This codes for CASRRTGGQPQHF.

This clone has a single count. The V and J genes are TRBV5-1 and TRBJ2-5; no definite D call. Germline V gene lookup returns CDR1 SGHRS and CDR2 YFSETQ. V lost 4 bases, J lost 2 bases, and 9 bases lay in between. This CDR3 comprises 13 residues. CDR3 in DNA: TGCGCCAGCAGCGGTACTCATCAAGAGACCCAGTACTTC. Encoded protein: CASSGTHQETQYF.

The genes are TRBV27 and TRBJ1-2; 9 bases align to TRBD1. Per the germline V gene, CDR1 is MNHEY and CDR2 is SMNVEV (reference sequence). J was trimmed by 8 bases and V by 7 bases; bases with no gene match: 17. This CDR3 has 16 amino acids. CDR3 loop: CASKQDRGFTRRGYTF. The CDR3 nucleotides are TGTGCCAGCAAGCAGGACAGGGGTTTCACCCGCAGGGGCTACACCTTC.

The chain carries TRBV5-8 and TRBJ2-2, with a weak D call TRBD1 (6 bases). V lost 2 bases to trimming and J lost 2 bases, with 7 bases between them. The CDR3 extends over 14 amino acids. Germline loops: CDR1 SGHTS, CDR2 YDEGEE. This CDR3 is CASSLQGNTGELFF. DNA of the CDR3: TGTGCCAGCAGCTTACAGGGAAACACCGGGGAGCTGTTTTTT.

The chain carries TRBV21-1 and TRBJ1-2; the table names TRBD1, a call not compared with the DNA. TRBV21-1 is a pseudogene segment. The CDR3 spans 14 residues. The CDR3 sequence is CASITRQLKDSYTF. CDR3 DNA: TGTGCCAGCATCACCCGACAGCTCAAAGATAGCTACACCTTC.

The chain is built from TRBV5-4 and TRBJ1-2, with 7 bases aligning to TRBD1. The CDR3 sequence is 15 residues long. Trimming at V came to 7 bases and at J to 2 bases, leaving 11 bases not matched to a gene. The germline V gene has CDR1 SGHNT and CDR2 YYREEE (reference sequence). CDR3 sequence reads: CASRSVGQKNYGYTF. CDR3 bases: TGTGCCAGCCGTTCGGTGGGACAGAAGAACTATGGCTACACCTTC.

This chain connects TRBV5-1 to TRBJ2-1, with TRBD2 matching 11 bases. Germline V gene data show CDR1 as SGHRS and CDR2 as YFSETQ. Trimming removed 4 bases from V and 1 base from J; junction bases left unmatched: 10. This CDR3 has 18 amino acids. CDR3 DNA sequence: TGCGCCAGCAGCACGGGGACTAGCGGATTCTTATCCTACAATGAGCAGTTCTTC. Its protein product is CASSTGTSGFLSYNEQFF.

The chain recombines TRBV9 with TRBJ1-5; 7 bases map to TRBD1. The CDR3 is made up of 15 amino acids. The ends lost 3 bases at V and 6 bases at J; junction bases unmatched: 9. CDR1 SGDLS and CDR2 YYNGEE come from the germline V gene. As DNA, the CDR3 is TGTGCCAGCAGCGATGTAAGAGGGGGCTCTCAGCCCCAGCATTTT. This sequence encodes CASSDVRGGSQPQHF.